What follows is one T cell receptor (beta chain) and its context. The sample is drawn from a study of cytomegalovirus exposure and HLA in healthy donors. On the study more broadly: There were under 130 million unique TCR beta sequences, drawn from about 179 million T cells, in an earlier analysis.

Germline CDR1 is LGHNA and CDR2 is YSLEER. The length of the CDR3 is 15 residues. Trimming removed 8 bases at V and 5 bases at J, with 18 bases between. The primer mix had 60 Vbeta and 13 Jbeta primers. Profiled with immunoSEQ multiplex PCR; TCRdb holds only in-frame clones, not every one. The sample holds about 110,000 clones. The genes are TRBV4-3 and TRBJ1-4; TRBD1 is a possible D gene (5 bases). The material sequenced was PBMCs. The source of this sequence is a man in his fifties or sixties in good health and CMV-seronegative. The CDR3 loop reads CASRPGWAGNEKLFF. CDR3 sequence (DNA): TGCGCCAGCCGTCCCGGATGGGCAGGGAATGAAAAACTGTTTTTT.